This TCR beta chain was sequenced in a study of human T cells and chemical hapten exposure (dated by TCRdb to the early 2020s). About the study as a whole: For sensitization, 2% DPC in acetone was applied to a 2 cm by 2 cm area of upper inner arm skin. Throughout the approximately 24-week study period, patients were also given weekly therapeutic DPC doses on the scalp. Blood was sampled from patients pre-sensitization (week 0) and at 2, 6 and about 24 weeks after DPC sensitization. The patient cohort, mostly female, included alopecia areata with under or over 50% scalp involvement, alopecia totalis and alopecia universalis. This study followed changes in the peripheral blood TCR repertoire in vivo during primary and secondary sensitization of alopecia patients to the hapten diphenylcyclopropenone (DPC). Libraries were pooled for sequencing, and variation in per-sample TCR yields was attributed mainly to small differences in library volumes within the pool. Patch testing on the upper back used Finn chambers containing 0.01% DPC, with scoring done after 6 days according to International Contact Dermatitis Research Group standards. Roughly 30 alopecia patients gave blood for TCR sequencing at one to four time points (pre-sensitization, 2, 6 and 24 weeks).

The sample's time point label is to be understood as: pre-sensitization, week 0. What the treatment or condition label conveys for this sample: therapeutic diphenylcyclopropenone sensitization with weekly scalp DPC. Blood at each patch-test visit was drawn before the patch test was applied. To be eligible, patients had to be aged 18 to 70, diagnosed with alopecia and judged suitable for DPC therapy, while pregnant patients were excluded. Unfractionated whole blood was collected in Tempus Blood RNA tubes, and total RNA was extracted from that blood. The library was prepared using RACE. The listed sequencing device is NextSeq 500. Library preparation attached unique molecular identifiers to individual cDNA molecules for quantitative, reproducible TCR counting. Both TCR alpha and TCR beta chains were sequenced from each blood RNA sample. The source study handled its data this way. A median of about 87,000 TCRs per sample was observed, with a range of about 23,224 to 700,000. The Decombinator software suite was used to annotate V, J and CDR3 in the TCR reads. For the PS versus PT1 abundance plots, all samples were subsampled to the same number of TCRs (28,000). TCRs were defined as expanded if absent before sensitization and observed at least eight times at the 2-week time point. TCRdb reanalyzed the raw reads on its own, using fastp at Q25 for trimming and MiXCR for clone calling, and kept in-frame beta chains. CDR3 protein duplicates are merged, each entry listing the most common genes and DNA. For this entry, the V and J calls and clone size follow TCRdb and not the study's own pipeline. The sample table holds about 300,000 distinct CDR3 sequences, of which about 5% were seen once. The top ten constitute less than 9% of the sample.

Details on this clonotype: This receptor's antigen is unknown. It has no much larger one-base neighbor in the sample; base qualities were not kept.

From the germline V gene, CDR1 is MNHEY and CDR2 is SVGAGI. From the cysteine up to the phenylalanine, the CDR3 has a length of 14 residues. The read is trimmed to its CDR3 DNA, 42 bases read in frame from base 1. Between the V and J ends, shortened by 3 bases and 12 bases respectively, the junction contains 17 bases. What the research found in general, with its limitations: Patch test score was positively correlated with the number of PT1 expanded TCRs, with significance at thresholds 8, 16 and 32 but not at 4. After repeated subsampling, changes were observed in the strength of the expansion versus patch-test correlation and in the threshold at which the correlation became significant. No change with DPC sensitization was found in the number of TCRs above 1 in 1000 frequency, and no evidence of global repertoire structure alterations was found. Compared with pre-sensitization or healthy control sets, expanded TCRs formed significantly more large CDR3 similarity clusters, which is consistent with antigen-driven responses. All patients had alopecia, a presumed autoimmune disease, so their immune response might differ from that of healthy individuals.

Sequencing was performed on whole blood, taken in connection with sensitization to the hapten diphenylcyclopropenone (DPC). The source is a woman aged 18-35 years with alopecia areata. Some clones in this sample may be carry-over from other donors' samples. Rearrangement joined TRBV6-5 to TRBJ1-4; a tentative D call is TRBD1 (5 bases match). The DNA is TGTGCCAGCAGTTATGTCGGAGGGGATGGAGAACTGTTTTTT. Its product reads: CASSYVGGDGELFF.